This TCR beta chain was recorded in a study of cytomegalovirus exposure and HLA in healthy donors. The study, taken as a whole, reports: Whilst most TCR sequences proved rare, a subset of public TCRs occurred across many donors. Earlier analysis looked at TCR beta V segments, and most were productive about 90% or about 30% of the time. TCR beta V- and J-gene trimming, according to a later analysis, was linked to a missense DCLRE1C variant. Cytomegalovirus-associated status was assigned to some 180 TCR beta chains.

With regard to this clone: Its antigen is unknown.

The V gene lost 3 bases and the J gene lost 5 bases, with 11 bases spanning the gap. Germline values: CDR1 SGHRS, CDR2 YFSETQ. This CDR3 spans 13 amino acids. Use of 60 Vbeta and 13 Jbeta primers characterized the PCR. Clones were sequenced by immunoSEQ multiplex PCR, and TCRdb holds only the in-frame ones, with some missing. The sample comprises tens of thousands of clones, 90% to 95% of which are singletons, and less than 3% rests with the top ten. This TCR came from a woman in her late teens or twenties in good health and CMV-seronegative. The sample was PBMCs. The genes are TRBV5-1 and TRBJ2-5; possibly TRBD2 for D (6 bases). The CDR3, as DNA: TGCGCCAGCAGCTCGGAGGGCCTGGAGACCCAGTACTTC. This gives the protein CASSSEGLETQYF.